The clone carrying this T cell receptor beta chain was seen more than once but under ten times. The antigen is not known. This entry is derived from a study of CD8 T cells in Susac syndrome. Study-level background: When blood was collected, patients with Susac syndrome were therapy-naive, were taking corticosteroids, or were receiving intravenous immunoglobulin alone.

V was shortened by 1 base and J by 1 base, with 10 bases between the two germline ends. CDR1 and CDR2 (germline): SEHNR, FQNEAQ (reference sequence). This CDR3 has 15 amino acids. Patients with Susac syndrome met the recently defined diagnostic criteria for definite or probable disease. An input of roughly 0.45 to 1 ug of RNA was subjected to reverse transcription using random hexamers. TCRdb fed the immunoSEQ multiplex PCR reads into MiXCR, producing one record per CDR3 protein. This repertoire shows 200,000 to 250,000 distinct CDR3 sequences, about 94% found once; its top ten account for about 0.15%. Study-wide results and caveats: CD4+ repertoires of Susac syndrome patients lacked detectable clonal expansion.

The V gene is TRBV7-9, the J gene TRBJ1-1; D not certain. Input material: CD4+ T cells from PBMCs. This receptor was identified in a human donor with Susac syndrome. CDR3 residues: CASSLGSGANTEAFF. DNA for the CDR3: TGTGCCAGCAGCTTAGGCTCAGGAGCGAACACTGAAGCTTTCTTT.